This T cell receptor beta chain was identified during a study of cytomegalovirus exposure and HLA in healthy donors. Participants comprised healthy donors of bone marrow. Germline V gene sequence: CDR1 SGHTA, CDR2 FQGNSA. The V end was cut by 2 bases, the J end by 5 bases, with 10 bases between. The CDR3 totals 14 residues. Study conclusions and caveats: For cytomegalovirus status, the classifier reportedly gave diagnoses with high specificity and sensitivity.

PCR amplification relied on 60 Vbeta primers (plus 13 Jbeta primers). Assay: immunoSEQ multiplex PCR; the TCRdb copy retains only in-frame clones and omits some. The data hold some 160,000 clones, with 80% to 90% observed a single time. This clone was observed a few times. Its antigen is unidentified. Sequenced material: PBMCs. This clonotype originated in a boy aged 2-9 years in good health and CMV-seronegative. This chain links TRBV7-2 with TRBJ2-1; possibly TRBD1 for D (5 bases). CDR3 sequence (DNA): TGTGCCAGCAGCTTACAGGGATCGAACAATGAGCAGTTCTTC. It encodes CASSLQGSNNEQFF. Combining the CDR3 with reference TRBV7-2 and TRBJ2-1 gives the whole variable domain GAGVSQSPSNKVTEKGKDVELRCDPISGHTALYWYRQSLGQGLEFLIYFQGNSAPDKSGLPSDRFSAERTGGSVSTLTIQRTQQEDSAVYLCASSLQGSNNEQFFGPGTRLTVL.